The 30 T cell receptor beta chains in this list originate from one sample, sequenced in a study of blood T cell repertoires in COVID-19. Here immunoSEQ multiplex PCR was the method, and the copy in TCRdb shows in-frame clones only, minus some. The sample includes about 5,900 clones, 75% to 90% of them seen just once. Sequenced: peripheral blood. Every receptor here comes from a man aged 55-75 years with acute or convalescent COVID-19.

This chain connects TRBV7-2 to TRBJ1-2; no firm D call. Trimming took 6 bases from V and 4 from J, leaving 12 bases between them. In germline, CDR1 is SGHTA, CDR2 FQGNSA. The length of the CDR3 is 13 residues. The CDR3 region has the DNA TGTGCCAGCAGTGGCCGGGTGCGCTATGGCTACACCTTC. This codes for CASSGRVRYGYTF.

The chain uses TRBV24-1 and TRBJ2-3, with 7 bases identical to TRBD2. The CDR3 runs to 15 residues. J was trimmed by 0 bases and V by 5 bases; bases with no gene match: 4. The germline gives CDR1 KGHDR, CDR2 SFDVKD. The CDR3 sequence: CATSVGGGSTDTQYF. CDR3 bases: TGTGCCACCAGTGTTGGCGGGGGAAGCACAGATACGCAGTATTTT.

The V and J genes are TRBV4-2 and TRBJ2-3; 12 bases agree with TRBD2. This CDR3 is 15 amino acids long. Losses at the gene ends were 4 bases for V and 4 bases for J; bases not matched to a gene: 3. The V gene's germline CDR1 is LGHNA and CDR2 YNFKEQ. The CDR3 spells CASSPTSGSPDTQYF. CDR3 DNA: TGTGCCAGCAGCCCGACTAGCGGGAGCCCAGATACGCAGTATTTT.

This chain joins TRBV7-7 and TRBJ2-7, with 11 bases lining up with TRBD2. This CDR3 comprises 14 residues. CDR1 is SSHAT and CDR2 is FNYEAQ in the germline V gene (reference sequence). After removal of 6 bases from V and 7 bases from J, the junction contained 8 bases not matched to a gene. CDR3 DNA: TGTGCCAGCAGTCCCGGACTAGCGGGCCAAGAGCAGTACTTC. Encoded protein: CASSPGLAGQEQYF.

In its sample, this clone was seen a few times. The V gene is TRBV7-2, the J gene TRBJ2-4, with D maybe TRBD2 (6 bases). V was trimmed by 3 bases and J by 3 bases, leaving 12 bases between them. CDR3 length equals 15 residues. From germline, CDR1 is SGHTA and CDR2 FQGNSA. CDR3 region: CASSLGRTRKNIQYF. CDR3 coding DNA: TGTGCCAGCAGCTTGGGGAGGACTCGCAAAAACATTCAGTACTTC.

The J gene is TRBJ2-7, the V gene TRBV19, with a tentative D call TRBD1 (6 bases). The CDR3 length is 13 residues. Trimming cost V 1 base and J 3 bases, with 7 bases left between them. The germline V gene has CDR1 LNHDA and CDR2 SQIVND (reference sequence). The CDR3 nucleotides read TGTGCCAGTAGTATAGTAGGGGGCTACGAGCAGTACTTC. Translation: CASSIVGGYEQYF.

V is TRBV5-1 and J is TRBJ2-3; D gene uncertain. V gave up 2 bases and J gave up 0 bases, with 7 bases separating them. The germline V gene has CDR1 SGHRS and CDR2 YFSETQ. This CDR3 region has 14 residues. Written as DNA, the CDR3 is TGCGCCAGCAGCTTTCAGCGCAGCACAGATACGCAGTATTTT. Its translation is CASSFQRSTDTQYF.

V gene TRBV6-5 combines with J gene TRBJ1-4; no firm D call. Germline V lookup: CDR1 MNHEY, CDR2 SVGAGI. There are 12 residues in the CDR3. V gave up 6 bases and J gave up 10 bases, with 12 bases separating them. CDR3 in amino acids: CASRPRAGKLFF. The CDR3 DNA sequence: TGTGCCAGCAGACCTAGGGCGGGAAAACTGTTTTTT.

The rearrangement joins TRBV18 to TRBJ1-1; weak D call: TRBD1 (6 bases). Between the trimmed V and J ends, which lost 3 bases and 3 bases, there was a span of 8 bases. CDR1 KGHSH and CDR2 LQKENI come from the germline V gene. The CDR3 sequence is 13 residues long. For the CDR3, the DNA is TGTGCCAGCTCACCGGGACAAGACACTGAAGCTTTCTTT. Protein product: CASSPGQDTEAFF.

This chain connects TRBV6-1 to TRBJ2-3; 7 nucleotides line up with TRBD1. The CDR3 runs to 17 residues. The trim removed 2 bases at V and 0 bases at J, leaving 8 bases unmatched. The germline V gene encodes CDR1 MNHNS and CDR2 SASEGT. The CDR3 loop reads CASSELLLTGSTDTQYF. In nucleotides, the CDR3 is TGTGCCAGCAGTGAACTGCTGTTGACAGGGAGCACAGATACGCAGTATTTT.

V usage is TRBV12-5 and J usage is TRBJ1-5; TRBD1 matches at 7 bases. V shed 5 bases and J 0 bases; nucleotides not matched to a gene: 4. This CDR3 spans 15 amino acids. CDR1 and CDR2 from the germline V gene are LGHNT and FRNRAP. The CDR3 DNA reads TGTGCTAGTGGTAACGGGACAGTTAGCAATCAGCCCCAGCATTTT. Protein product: CASGNGTVSNQPQHF.

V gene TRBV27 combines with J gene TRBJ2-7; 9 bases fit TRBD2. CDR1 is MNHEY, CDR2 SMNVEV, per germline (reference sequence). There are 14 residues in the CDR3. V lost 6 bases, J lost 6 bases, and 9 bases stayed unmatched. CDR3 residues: CASSGGRASGEQYF. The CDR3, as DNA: TGTGCCAGCAGCGGCGGGAGGGCCTCTGGCGAGCAGTACTTC.

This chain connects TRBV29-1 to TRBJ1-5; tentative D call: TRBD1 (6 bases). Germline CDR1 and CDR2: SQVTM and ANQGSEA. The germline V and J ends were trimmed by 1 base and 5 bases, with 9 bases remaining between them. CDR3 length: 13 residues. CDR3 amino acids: CSVEGTADQPQHF. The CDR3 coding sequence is TGCAGCGTTGAAGGGACAGCAGATCAGCCCCAGCATTTT.

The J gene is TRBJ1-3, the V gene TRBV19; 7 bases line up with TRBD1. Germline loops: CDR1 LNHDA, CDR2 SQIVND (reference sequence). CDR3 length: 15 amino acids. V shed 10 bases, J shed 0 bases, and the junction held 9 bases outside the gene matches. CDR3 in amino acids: CATTRQGLSGNTIYF. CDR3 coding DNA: TGTGCCACTACCCGACAGGGCCTCTCTGGAAACACCATATATTTT.

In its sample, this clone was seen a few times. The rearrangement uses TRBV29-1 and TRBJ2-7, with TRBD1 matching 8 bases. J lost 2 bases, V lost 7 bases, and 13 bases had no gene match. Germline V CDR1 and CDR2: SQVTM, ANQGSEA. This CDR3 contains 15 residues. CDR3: CSARDLTGATYEQYF. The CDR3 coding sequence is TGCAGCGCCCGAGACCTGACAGGGGCTACCTACGAGCAGTACTTC.

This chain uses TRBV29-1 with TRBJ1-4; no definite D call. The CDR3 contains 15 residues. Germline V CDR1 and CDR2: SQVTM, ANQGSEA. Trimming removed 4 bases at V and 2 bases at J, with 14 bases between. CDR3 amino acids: CSVARGTSTNEKLFF. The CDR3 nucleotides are TGCAGCGTTGCCCGGGGAACATCGACTAATGAAAAACTGTTTTTT.

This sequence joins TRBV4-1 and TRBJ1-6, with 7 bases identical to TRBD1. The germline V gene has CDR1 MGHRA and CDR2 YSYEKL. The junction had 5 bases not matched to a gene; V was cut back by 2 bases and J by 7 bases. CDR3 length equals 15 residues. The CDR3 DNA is TGCGCCAGCAGCCAATCGAGGGGGCAAAATTCACCCCTCCACTTT. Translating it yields CASSQSRGQNSPLHF.

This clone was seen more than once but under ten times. The CDR3 region is CASRGGDGGELFF. As DNA, the CDR3 is TGTGCCAGCAGAGGGGGGGACGGCGGGGAGCTGTTTTTT. The chain joins TRBV6-4 to TRBJ2-2; maybe TRBD2 (7 bases). Germline V gene lookup returns CDR1 MRHNA and CDR2 SNTAGT. The CDR3 spans 13 residues. Between the trimmed V and J ends, which lost 6 bases and 7 bases, there was a span of 12 bases.

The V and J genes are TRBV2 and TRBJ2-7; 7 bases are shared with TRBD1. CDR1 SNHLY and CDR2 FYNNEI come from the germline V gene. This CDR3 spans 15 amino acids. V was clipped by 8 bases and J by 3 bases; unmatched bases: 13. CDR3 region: CASGLRDSGVYEQYF. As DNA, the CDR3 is TGTGCCAGCGGACTCCGGGACAGCGGAGTCTACGAGCAGTACTTC.

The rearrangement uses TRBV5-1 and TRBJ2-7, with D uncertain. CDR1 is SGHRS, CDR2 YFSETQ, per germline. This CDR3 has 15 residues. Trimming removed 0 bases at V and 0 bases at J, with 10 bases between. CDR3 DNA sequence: TGCGCCAGCAGCTTGGCCGGTGGGCACTCCTACGAGCAGTACTTC. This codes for CASSLAGGHSYEQYF.

This CDR3 is CATSTDRGSYNEQFF. The CDR3 DNA follows: TGTGCCACCAGCACAGACAGGGGGTCCTACAATGAGCAGTTCTTC. The gene calls are TRBV15 and TRBJ2-1; TRBD1 aligns across 9 bases. CDR3 length: 15 amino acids. V trimming: 4 bases; J trimming: 1 base; junction bases outside the gene matches: 2. Germline lookup yields CDR1 LNHNV and CDR2 YYDKDF (reference sequence).

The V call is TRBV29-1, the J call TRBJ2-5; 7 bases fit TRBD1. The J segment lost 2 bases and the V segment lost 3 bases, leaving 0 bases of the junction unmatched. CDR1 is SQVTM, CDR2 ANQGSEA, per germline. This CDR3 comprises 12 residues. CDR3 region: CSVDRGQETQYF. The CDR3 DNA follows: TGCAGCGTTGACAGGGGGCAAGAGACCCAGTACTTC.

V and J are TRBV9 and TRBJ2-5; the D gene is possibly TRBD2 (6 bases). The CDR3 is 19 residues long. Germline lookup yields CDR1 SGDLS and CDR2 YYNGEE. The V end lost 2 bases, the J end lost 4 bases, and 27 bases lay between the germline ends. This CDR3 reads CASSVGGSVGGTSPETQYF. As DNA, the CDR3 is TGTGCCAGCAGCGTGGGCGGTTCCGTCGGGGGAACATCTCCAGAGACCCAGTACTTC.

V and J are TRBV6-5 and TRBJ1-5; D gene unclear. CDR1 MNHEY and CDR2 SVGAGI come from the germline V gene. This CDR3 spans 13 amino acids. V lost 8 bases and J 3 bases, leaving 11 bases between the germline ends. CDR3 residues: CASSTRFNQPQHF. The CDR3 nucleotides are TGTGCCAGCTCCACCCGGTTCAATCAGCCCCAGCATTTT.

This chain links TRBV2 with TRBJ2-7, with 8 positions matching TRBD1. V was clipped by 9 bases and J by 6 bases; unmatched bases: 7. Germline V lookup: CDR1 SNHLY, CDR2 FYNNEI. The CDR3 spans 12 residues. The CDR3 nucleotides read TGTGCCAGTTGGACAGGGACTGGCGAGCAGTACGTC. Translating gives CASWTGTGEQYV.

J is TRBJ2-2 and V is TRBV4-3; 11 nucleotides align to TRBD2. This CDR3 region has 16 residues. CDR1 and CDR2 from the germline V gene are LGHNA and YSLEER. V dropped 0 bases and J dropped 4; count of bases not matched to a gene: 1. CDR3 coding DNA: TGCGCCAGCAGCCAAGAACTAGCGGGGGTCACCGGGGAGCTGTTTTTT. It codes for CASSQELAGVTGELFF.

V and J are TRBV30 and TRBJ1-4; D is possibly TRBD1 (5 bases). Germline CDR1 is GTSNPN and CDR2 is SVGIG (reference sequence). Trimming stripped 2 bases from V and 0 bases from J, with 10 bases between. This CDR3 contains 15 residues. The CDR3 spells CAWSSQGSTNEKLFF. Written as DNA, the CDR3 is TGTGCCTGGAGTTCCCAGGGCTCAACTAATGAAAAACTGTTTTTT.

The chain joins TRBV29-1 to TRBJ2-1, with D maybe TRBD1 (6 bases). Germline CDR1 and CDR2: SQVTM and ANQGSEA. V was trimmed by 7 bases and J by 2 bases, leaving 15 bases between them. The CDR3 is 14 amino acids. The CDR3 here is CSATTDSAYNEQFF. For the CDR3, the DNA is TGCAGCGCGACAACGGACAGCGCCTACAATGAGCAGTTCTTC.

The CDR3 reads CASSPLGGGQETQYF. CDR3 nucleotide sequence: TGTGCCAGCAGTCCTCTTGGCGGGGGACAAGAGACCCAGTACTTC. This chain uses TRBV6-5 with TRBJ2-5; 7 bases agree with TRBD2. Germline loops: CDR1 MNHEY, CDR2 SVGAGI. The CDR3 spans 15 residues. Losses at the gene ends were 5 bases for V and 2 bases for J; bases not matched to a gene: 8.

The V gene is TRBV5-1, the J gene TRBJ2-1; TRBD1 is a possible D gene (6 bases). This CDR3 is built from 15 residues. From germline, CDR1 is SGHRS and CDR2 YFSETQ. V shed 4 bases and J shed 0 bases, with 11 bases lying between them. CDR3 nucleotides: TGCGCCAGCAGCCCAGGGGTGAACTCCTACAATGAGCAGTTCTTC. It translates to CASSPGVNSYNEQFF. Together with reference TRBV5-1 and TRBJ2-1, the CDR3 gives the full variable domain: KAGVTQTPRYLIKTRGQQVTLSCSPISGHRSVSWYQQTPGQGLQFLFEYFSETQRNKGNFPGRFSGRQFSNSRSEMNVSTLELGDSALYLCASSPGVNSYNEQFFGPGTRLTVL.